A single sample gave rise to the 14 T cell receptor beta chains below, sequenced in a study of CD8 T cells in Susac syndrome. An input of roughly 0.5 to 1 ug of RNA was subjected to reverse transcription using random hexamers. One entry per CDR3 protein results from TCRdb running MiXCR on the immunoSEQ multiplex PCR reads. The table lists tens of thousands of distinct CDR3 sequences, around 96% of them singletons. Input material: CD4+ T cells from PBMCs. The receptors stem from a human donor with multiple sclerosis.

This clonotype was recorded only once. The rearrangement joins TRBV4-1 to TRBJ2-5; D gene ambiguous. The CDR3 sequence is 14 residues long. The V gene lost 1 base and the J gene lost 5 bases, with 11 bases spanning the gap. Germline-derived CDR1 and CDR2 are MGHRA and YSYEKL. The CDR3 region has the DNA TGCGCCAGCAGCCAAGCGGGTATTTGGGAGACCCAGTACTTC. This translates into CASSQAGIWETQYF.

The CDR3 coding sequence is TGTGCCAGCCCCCGCGGGGGGGCGAGTAATGAGCAGTTCTTC. Protein product: CASPRGGASNEQFF. The chain recombines TRBV6-5 with TRBJ2-1; 9 bases map to TRBD2. Germline CDR1 and CDR2: MNHEY and SVGAGI. The CDR3 runs 14 residues. With V trimmed by 8 bases and J by 7 bases, 9 bases remained unmatched.

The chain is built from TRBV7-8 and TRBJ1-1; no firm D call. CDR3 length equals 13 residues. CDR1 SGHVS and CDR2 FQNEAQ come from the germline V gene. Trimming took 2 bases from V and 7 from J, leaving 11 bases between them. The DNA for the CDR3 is TGTGCCAGCAGCTTAAGTAGCACACTTGAAGCTTTCTTT. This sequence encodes CASSLSSTLEAFF.

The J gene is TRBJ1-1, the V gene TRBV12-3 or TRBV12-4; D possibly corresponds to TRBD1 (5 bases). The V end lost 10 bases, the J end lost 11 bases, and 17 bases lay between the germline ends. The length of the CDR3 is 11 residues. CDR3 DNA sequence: TGTGCCACTAACCCCTCGCAGGGTGCTTTCTTT. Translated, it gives CATNPSQGAFF.

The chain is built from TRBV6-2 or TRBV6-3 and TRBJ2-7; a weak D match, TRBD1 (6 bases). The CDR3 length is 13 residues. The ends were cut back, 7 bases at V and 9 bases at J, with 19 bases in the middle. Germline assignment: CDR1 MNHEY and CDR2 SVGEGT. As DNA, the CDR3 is TGTGCCAGCAAGGCAACAGGGTCGATCTGGCAGTACTTC. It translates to CASKATGSIWQYF.

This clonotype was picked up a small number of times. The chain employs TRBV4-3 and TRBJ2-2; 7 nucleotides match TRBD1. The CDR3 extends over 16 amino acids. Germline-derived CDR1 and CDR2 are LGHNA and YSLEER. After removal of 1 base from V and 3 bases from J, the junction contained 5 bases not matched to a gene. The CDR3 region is CASSQGQGWYTGELFF. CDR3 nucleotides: TGCGCCAGCAGCCAAGGACAGGGCTGGTACACCGGGGAGCTGTTTTTT.

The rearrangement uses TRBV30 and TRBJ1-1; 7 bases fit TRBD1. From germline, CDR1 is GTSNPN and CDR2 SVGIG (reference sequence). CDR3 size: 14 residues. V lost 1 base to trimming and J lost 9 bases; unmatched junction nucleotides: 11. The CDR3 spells CAWSGQGYRGKAFF. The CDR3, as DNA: TGTGCCTGGAGTGGACAGGGTTATAGAGGCAAAGCTTTCTTT.

The CDR3 loop reads CASSVAAAQTLHF. CDR3 nucleotide sequence: TGTGCCAGCAGCGTAGCGGCAGCCCAGACCCTCCACTTT. This sequence joins TRBV9 and TRBJ1-6, with D unclear. The germline V and J ends were trimmed by 0 bases and 14 bases, with 12 bases remaining between them. The CDR3 runs to 13 residues. Germline V gene sequence: CDR1 SGDLS, CDR2 YYNGEE.

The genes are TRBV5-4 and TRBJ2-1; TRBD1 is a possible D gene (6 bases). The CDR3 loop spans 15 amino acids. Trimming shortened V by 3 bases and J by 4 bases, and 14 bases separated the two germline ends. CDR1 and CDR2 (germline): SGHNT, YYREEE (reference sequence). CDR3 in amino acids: CASSSRTERYNEQFF. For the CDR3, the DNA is TGTGCCAGCAGCTCCCGGACAGAGAGATACAATGAGCAGTTCTTC.

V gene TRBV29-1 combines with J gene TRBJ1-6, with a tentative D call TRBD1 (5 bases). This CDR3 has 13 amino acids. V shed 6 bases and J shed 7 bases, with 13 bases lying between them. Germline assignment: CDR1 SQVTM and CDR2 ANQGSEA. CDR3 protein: CSVAKGRNSPLHF. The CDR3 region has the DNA TGCAGCGTCGCTAAGGGGCGGAATTCACCCCTCCACTTT.

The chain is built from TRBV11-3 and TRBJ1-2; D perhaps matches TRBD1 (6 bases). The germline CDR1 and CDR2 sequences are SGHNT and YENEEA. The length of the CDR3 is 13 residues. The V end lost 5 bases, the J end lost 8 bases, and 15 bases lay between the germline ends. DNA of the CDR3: TGTGCCAGCAGCCCGGGGGCGCGAGGCGGCTACACCTTC. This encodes CASSPGARGGYTF.

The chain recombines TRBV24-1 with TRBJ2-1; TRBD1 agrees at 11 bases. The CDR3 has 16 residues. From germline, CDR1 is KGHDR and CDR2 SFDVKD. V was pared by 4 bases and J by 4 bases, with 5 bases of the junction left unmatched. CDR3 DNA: TGTGCCACCAGTGACCAGGGGACAGGGGGTTACAATGAGCAGTTCTTC. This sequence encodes CATSDQGTGGYNEQFF.

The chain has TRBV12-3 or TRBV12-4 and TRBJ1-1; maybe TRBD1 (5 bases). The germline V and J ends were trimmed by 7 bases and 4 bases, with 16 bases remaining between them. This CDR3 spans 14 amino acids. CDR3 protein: CASTTRGGGTEAFF. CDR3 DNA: TGTGCCAGCACCACTCGGGGGGGAGGCACTGAAGCTTTCTTT.

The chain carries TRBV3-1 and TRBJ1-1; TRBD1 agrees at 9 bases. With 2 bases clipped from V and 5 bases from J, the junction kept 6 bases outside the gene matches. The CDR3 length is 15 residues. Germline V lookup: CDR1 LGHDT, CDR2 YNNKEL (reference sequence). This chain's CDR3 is CASSQTGQGRTEAFF. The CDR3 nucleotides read TGTGCCAGCAGCCAAACGGGACAGGGAAGGACTGAAGCTTTCTTT.